The 17 T cell receptor beta chains given below trace back to one sample, sequenced in a study of blood T cell repertoires in COVID-19. Clones were sequenced by immunoSEQ multiplex PCR, and TCRdb holds only the in-frame ones, with some missing. The data hold about 200,000 clones, with more than 75% observed a single time. Source material: PBMCs or T cells enriched from blood (not recorded which). The receptor source for this set is a middle-aged woman with acute COVID-19.

This clone occurred once. This chain connects TRBV19 to TRBJ1-5, with D unclear. V lost 3 bases, J lost 3 bases, and 6 bases lay in between. CDR1 and CDR2 (germline): LNHDA, SQIVND (reference sequence). This CDR3 has 13 residues. CDR3 sequence: CASSMAVNQPQHF. The CDR3 region has the DNA TGTGCCAGTAGTATGGCAGTCAATCAGCCCCAGCATTTT.

This clone was recorded a few times. The V and J genes are TRBV30 and TRBJ1-2; 9 bases agree with TRBD1. V was clipped by 0 bases and J by 2 bases; unmatched bases: 4. CDR3 size: 15 residues. CDR1 is GTSNPN, CDR2 SVGIG, per germline (reference sequence). The DNA for the CDR3 is TGTGCCTGGAGTGTGATGGGACAGGGAAACTATGGCTACACCTTC. Translated: CAWSVMGQGNYGYTF.

The chain recombines TRBV5-1 with TRBJ2-5; TRBD1 matches at 8 bases. Germline lookup yields CDR1 SGHRS and CDR2 YFSETQ. After removal of 1 base from V and 2 bases from J, the junction contained 1 base not matched to a gene. The CDR3 consists of 14 residues. This CDR3 is CASSLTGGQETQYF. DNA for the CDR3: TGCGCCAGCAGCTTGACAGGGGGTCAAGAGACCCAGTACTTC.

There are many counts of this clone. The rearrangement links TRBV30 to TRBJ1-5; TRBD1 agrees at 11 bases. CDR1 and CDR2 from the germline V gene are GTSNPN and SVGIG (reference sequence). This CDR3 region has 16 residues. Trimming removed 3 bases from V and 4 bases from J; junction bases left unmatched: 8. This CDR3 is CAWSHRDRGLNQPQHF. In DNA, the CDR3 is TGTGCCTGGAGCCACCGGGACAGGGGGTTGAATCAGCCCCAGCATTTT.

The CDR3 DNA is TGTGCCATCAGGGATAGGACAGGAGAAGACTATGGCTACACCTTC. This codes for CAIRDRTGEDYGYTF. J is TRBJ1-2 and V is TRBV10-3, with TRBD1 identical over 7 bases. With V trimmed by 6 bases and J by 3 bases, 10 bases remained unmatched. Per germline, CDR1 ENHRY and CDR2 SYGVKD. The CDR3 sequence is 15 residues long.

The rearrangement joins TRBV28 to TRBJ1-6; D is uncertain. The germline V gene has CDR1 MDHEN and CDR2 SYDVKM. This CDR3 has 12 amino acids. As DNA, the CDR3 is TGTGCGGCCCTTTCGTCTAATTCACCCCTCCACTTT. Encoded protein: CAALSSNSPLHF.

This clone was seen just once. V usage is TRBV28 and J usage is TRBJ1-4, with D unclear. The CDR3 totals 13 residues. The germline V gene has CDR1 MDHEN and CDR2 SYDVKM. Trimming removed 11 bases at V and 3 bases at J, with 13 bases between. This chain's CDR3 is CAGKPQANEKLFF. The CDR3 coding sequence is TGTGCCGGCAAACCGCAGGCTAATGAAAAACTGTTTTTT.

This clone was seen only a few times. The V and J genes are TRBV6-5 and TRBJ2-7; maybe TRBD2 (5 bases). Trimming shortened V by 6 bases and J by 4 bases, and 13 bases separated the two germline ends. The CDR3 has 13 amino acids. The germline CDR1 and CDR2 sequences are MNHEY and SVGAGI. This CDR3 is CASRRAYSYEQYF. CDR3 DNA: TGTGCCAGCAGGCGGGCATACTCTTACGAGCAGTACTTC.

This clone was seen only a few times. The chain links TRBV2 to TRBJ2-2; D might be TRBD1 (6 bases). V lost 8 bases and J 5 bases, leaving 15 bases between the germline ends. This CDR3 comprises 14 residues. Germline CDR1 reads SNHLY; CDR2 reads FYNNEI. This CDR3 is CASSSLRGTGELFF. In DNA form, the CDR3 reads TGTGCCAGCTCTTCCCTCAGGGGAACCGGGGAGCTGTTTTTT. Together with reference TRBV2 and TRBJ2-2, the CDR3 gives the full variable domain: EPEVTQTPSHQVTQMGQEVILRCVPISNHLYFYWYRQILGQKVEFLVSFYNNEISEKSEIFDDQFSVERPDGSNFTLKIRSTKLEDSAMYFCASSSLRGTGELFFGEGSRLTVL.

In its sample, this clone was seen a few times. The V and J genes are TRBV5-1 and TRBJ1-1; D may be TRBD1 (6 bases). Germline CDR1 reads SGHRS; CDR2 reads YFSETQ. This CDR3 region has 14 residues. Deletions cut 4 bases from V and 5 bases from J, with 15 bases between. CDR3 residues: CASSLNGQITEAFF. The CDR3 DNA sequence: TGCGCCAGCAGCCTGAACGGACAGATTACTGAAGCTTTCTTT.

The chain has TRBV7-9 and TRBJ1-2, with a tentative D call TRBD1 (5 bases). The CDR3 length is 14 residues. Germline V lookup: CDR1 SEHNR, CDR2 FQNEAQ (reference sequence). Between the trimmed V and J ends, which lost 7 bases and 7 bases, there was a span of 19 bases. Here the CDR3 reads CASIPAGTRGGYTF. The CDR3 nucleotides are TGTGCCAGCATCCCGGCGGGGACTCGCGGTGGCTACACCTTC.

V and J are TRBV27 and TRBJ2-7; possibly TRBD2 for D (6 bases). Trimming pared 3 bases from V and 0 bases from J, leaving 15 bases between. In germline, CDR1 is MNHEY, CDR2 SMNVEV (reference sequence). The CDR3 length is 16 residues. As DNA, the CDR3 is TGTGCCAGCAGTTTTTGGTCCCGGACTACCTCCTACGAGCAGTACTTC. Its translation is CASSFWSRTTSYEQYF.

The V gene is TRBV5-4, the J gene TRBJ2-3; 9 bases fit TRBD1. The CDR3 has 17 amino acids. Germline V gives CDR1 SGHNT, CDR2 YYREEE (reference sequence). V shed 6 bases and J 5 bases; nucleotides not matched to a gene: 16. The CDR3 region has the DNA TGTGCCAGCACCTTTGGGTCTCCGGGACAGGGAAGAGATACGCAGTATTTT. This encodes CASTFGSPGQGRDTQYF.

This rearrangement joins TRBV2 to TRBJ1-5; 10 positions agree with TRBD1. Trimming took 7 bases from V and 6 from J; bases not matched to a gene: 9. Germline V gene lookup returns CDR1 SNHLY and CDR2 FYNNEI. The CDR3 consists of 15 residues. The CDR3 DNA sequence: TGTGCCAGCACGGAGGACAGGGGGTGGGGTCAGCCCCAGCATTTT. This translates into CASTEDRGWGQPQHF.

The chain couples TRBV19 to TRBJ2-2; 8 bases line up with TRBD1. Looked up from germline, CDR1 is LNHDA and CDR2 is SQIVND (reference sequence). Trimming at V came to 5 bases and at J to 5 bases, leaving 7 bases not matched to a gene. This CDR3 has 15 amino acids. The CDR3 spells CASSVGTGSTGELFF. The CDR3 nucleotides read TGTGCCAGTAGTGTCGGGACAGGATCGACCGGGGAGCTGTTTTTT.

V and J are TRBV30 and TRBJ1-6, with D possibly TRBD1 on 5 matching bases. The length of the CDR3 is 13 residues. Germline CDR1 GTSNPN, CDR2 SVGIG (reference sequence). V lost 4 bases and J 7 bases, leaving 11 bases between the germline ends. The CDR3: CAWTTGLNSPLHF. The CDR3 DNA reads as TGTGCCTGGACCACAGGCCTAAATTCACCCCTCCACTTT.

V usage is TRBV6-5 and J usage is TRBJ1-1; TRBD1 matches at 8 bases. The CDR3 is made up of 14 amino acids. Trimming removed 8 bases from V and 0 bases from J; junction bases left unmatched: 5. The germline V gene has CDR1 MNHEY and CDR2 SVGAGI. CDR3 in DNA: TGTGCCAGCGCGGACAGGGCCTTGAACACTGAAGCTTTCTTT. Translated, it gives CASADRALNTEAFF.